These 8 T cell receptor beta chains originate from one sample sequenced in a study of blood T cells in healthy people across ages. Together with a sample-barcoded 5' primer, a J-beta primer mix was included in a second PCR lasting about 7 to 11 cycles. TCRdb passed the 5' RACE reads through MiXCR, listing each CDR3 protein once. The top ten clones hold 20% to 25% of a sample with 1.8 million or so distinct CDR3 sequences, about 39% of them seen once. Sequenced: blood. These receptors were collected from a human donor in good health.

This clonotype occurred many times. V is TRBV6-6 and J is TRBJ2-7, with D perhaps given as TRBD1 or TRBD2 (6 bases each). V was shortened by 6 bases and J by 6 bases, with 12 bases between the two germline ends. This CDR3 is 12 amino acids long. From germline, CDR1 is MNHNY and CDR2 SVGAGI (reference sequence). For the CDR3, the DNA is TGTGCCAGCAGCTACGGAGGGGGCGAGCAGTACTTC. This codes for CASSYGGGEQYF.

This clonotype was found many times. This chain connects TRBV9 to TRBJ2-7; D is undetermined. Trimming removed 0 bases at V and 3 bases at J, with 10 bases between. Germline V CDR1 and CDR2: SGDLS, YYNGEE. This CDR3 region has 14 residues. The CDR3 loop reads CASSVASGNYEQYF. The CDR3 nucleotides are TGTGCCAGCAGCGTAGCGAGTGGCAACTACGAGCAGTACTTC.

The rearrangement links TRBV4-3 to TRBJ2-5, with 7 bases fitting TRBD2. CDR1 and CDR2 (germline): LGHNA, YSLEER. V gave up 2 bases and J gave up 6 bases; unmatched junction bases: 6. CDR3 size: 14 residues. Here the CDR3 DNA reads TGCGCCAGCAGCCAATACACTAGCGCGCAGACCCAGTACTTC. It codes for CASSQYTSAQTQYF.

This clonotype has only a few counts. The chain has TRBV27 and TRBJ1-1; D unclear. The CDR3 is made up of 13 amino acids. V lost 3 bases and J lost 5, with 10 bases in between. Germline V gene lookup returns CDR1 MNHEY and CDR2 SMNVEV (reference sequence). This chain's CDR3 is CASSLNIGTEAFF. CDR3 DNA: TGTGCCAGCAGTTTGAATATTGGGACTGAAGCTTTCTTT.

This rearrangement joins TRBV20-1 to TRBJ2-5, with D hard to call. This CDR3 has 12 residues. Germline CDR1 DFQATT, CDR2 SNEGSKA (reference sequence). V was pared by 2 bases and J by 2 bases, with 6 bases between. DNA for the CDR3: TGCAGTGCTAGAAAGCTACAAGAGACCCAGTACTTC. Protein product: CSARKLQETQYF.

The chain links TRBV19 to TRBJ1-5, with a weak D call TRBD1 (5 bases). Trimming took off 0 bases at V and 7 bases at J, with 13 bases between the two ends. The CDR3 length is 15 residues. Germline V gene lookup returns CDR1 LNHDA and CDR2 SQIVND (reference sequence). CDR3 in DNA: TGTGCCAGTAGTATAGACCAGGGAAAAGGGCAGCCCCAGCATTTT. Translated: CASSIDQGKGQPQHF.

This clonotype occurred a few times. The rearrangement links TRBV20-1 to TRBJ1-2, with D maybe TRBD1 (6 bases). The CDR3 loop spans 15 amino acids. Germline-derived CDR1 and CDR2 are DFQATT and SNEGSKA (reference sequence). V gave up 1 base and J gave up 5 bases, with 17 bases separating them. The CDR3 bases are TGCAGTGCTAGAGGCCCCTCCGGGGGCGGGTATGGCTACACCTTC. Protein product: CSARGPSGGGYGYTF.

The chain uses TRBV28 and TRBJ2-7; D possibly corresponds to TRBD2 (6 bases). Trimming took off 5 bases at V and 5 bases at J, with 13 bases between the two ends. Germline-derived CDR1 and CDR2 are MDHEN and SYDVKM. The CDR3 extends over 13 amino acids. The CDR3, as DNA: TGTGCCAGCAGTCGACGGGGGTTGGACGAGCAGTACTTC. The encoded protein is CASSRRGLDEQYF.